The source of this TCR beta chain is a study of blood T cell repertoires in COVID-19. Measured with immunoSEQ multiplex PCR; TCRdb has only the in-frame clones, and not every one. This sample has roughly 180,000 clones; 75% to 90% occur once, and the top ten carry around 7.5%. The CDR3 spans 15 residues. Germline V gene sequence: CDR1 SGHNT, CDR2 YENEEA. V shed 5 bases and J shed 6 bases, with 16 bases lying between them. The material sequenced was peripheral blood. This clonotype was obtained from a woman aged 55-69 years with acute or convalescent COVID-19. The V gene is TRBV11-3, the J gene TRBJ2-2, with D maybe TRBD2 (6 bases). The DNA of the CDR3 is TGTGCCAGCAGCCTCGGGGGTGTCGTTGCCGGGGAGCTGTTTTTT. This translates into CASSLGGVVAGELFF. The complete variable domain, with remaining parts taken from reference TRBV11-3 and TRBJ2-2, reads EAGVVQSPRYKIIEKKQPVAFWCNPISGHNTLYWYLQNLGQGPELLIRYENEEAVDDSQLPKDRFSAERLKGVDSTLKIQPAELGDSAVYLCASSLGGVVAGELFFGEGSRLTVL.